Below, 9 T cell receptor beta chains from the same sample are listed, as sequenced in a study of beta chain features in type 1 diabetes. Points from the study as a whole: Shorter TCRB CDR3s, moderately but significantly so, marked every one of the four CD4+ subsets in Type 1 diabetes patients.

Expressed TCRB transcripts got sequenced, as all isolated RNA was reverse transcribed. Some clones are missing from TCRdb's copy, which holds only in-frame ones; the method was immunoSEQ multiplex PCR. In the table there are tens of thousands of clones, 45% to 50% of which are singletons. These receptors have no known antigen. The sample consisted of central memory CD4+ T cells from blood. These receptors were obtained from a man between 25 and 39 years old with type 1 diabetes.

V and J are TRBV19 and TRBJ2-5; D possibly corresponds to TRBD1 (5 bases). Trimming stripped 4 bases from V and 5 bases from J, with 5 bases between. The CDR3 sequence is 11 residues long. Germline CDR1 reads LNHDA; CDR2 reads SQIVND (reference sequence). The CDR3 sequence: CASSTGETQYF. The CDR3 region has the DNA TGTGCCAGTAGTACAGGGGAGACCCAGTACTTC.

CDR3 sequence reads: CASTQGRGSYNSPLHF. Here the CDR3 DNA reads TGTGCCAGTACCCAGGGGAGGGGTTCCTATAATTCACCCCTCCACTTT. This sequence joins TRBV19 and TRBJ1-6, with D maybe TRBD1 (6 bases). Germline loops: CDR1 LNHDA, CDR2 SQIVND (reference sequence). CDR3 length: 16 amino acids. Trimming removed 7 bases from V and 1 base from J, with 14 bases in between.

The rearrangement links TRBV25-1 to TRBJ1-6; D is uncertain. V lost 2 bases and J lost 10, with 18 bases in between. There are 16 residues in the CDR3. Germline loops: CDR1 MGHDK, CDR2 SYGVNS. In DNA, the CDR3 is TGTGCCAGCAGTGAAGCGGGCTCCGGGGTGGGCTCACCCCTCCACTTT. Protein: CASSEAGSGVGSPLHF.

V and J are TRBV29-1 and TRBJ2-1, with 8 positions matching TRBD2. The CDR3 totals 15 residues. The ends lost 0 bases at V and 7 bases at J; junction bases unmatched: 8. In germline, CDR1 is SQVTM, CDR2 ANQGSEA. This CDR3 reads CSVEESSGSLNEQFF. The DNA of the CDR3 is TGCAGCGTTGAAGAATCCAGCGGGAGTCTAAATGAGCAGTTCTTC.

Regarding this clone: This specimen includes other DNA sequences encoding the same CDR3. The J gene is TRBJ2-7, the V gene TRBV29-1; 7 bases are shared with TRBD1. CDR3 length equals 13 residues. V trimming: 4 bases; J trimming: 5 bases; junction bases outside the gene matches: 8. Germline CDR1 and CDR2: SQVTM and ANQGSEA. The CDR3 coding sequence is TGCAGCGTTGTGAGACAGGGTGGCAACGAGCAGTACTTC. This codes for CSVVRQGGNEQYF.

This clone has only one observation. One end of the junction fails to match germline, which may point to a read error. The chain links TRBV7-7 to TRBJ2-2, with 12 bases matching TRBD2. Per the germline V gene, CDR1 is SSHAT and CDR2 is FNYEAQ (reference sequence). This CDR3 comprises 15 residues. The DNA of the CDR3 is TGTGCTAGCAGCCCAGGACTAGCGGGGACCGGGGAGCTGTTTTTT. It yields the protein CASSPGLAGTGELFF.

V and J are TRBV9 and TRBJ2-1; 9 bases are a match to TRBD2. J was trimmed by 6 bases and V by 2 bases; bases with no gene match: 3. The CDR3 is 14 residues long. Per germline, CDR1 SGDLS and CDR2 YYNGEE. CDR3: CASSVRTSANEQFF. In nucleotides, the CDR3 is TGTGCCAGCAGCGTGCGGACTAGCGCCAATGAGCAGTTCTTC.

The chain couples TRBV5-1 to TRBJ2-7, with D hard to call. The V end lost 0 bases, the J end lost 4 bases, and 11 bases lay between the germline ends. Germline V gene data show CDR1 as SGHRS and CDR2 as YFSETQ. The CDR3 runs 14 residues. CDR3: CASSLGENGYEQYF. For the CDR3, the DNA is TGCGCCAGCAGCTTGGGTGAGAACGGGTACGAGCAGTACTTC.

This chain uses TRBV2 with TRBJ1-5, with D unresolved. Trimming shortened V by 6 bases and J by 7 bases, and 10 bases separated the two germline ends. The CDR3 is 12 residues long. CDR1 and CDR2 (germline): SNHLY, FYNNEI. The CDR3 DNA is TGTGCCAGCAGCCGGAGGGAGCAGCCCCAGCATTTT. Amino acid sequence: CASSRREQPQHF.